The sequence of this TCR beta chain was determined in a study of OX40 agonist ivuxolimab in advanced cancers. Study as a whole: Averaging roughly 60 years in age, with a range of about 20 to 90, the cohort was around 87% male.

This CDR3 contains 15 residues. CDR1 and CDR2 (germline): MGHDK, SYGVNS. V lost 6 bases and J 7 bases, leaving 21 bases between the germline ends. The repertoire was sequenced with immunoSEQ multiplex PCR; TCRdb's copy has only in-frame clones and lacks some. The repertoire holds around 13,000 clones, with around 76% as singletons. The sequence was obtained from an adult with an advanced solid tumor such as melanoma, head and neck, liver or kidney cancer. The sequenced sample was CD4+ or CD8+ T cells sorted from blood, obtained in a trial of the OX40 agonist ivuxolimab. The rearrangement uses TRBV25-1 and TRBJ1-2; perhaps TRBD1 as D (5 bases). The CDR3 DNA reads as TGTGCCAGCAGCCACCTCTTGGAGGGGAAATTTGGCTACACCTTC. It yields the protein CASSHLLEGKFGYTF.